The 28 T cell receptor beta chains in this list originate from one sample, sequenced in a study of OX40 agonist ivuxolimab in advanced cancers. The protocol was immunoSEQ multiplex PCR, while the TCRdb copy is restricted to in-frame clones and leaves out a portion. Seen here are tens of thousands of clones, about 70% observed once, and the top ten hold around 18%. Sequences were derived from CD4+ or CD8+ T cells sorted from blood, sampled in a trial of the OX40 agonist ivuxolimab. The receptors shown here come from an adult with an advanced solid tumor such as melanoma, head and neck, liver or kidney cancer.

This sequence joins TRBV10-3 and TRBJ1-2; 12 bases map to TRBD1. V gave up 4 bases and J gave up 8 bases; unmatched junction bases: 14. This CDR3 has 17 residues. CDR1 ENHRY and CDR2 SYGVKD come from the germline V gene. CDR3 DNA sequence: TGTGCCATCAGTGGAACCATGCCGGGACAGGGGGCGCGGGGCTACACCTTC. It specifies CAISGTMPGQGARGYTF.

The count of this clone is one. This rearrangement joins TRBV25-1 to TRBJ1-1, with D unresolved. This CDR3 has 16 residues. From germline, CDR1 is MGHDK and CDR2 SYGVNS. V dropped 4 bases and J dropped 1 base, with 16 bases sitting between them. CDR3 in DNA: TGTGCCAGCAGTGCGACGGAAAAAAAAAGGAACACTGAAGCTTTCTTT. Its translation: CASSATEKKRNTEAFF.

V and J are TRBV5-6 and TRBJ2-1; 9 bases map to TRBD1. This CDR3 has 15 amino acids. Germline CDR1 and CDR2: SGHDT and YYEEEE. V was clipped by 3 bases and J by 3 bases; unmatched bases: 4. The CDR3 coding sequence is TGTGCCAGCAGCTACCGGGACAGGGACTACAATGAGCAGTTCTTC. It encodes CASSYRDRDYNEQFF. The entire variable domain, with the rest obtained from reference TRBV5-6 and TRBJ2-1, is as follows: DAGVTQSPTHLIKTRGQQVTLRCSPKSGHDTVSWYQQALGQGPQFIFQYYEEEERQRGNFPDRFSGHQFPNYSSELNVNALLLGDSALYLCASSYRDRDYNEQFFGPGTRLTVL.

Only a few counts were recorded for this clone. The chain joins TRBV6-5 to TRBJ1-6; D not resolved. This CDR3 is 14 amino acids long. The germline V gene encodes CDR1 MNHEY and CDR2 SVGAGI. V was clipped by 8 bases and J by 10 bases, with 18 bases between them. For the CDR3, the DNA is TGTGCCAGCGCCCCGACCCTTGAACGGTCACCCCTCCACTTT. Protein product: CASAPTLERSPLHF.

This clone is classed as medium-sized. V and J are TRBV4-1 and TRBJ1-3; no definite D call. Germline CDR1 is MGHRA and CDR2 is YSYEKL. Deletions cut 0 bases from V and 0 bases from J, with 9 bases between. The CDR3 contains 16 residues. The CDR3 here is CASSQEFPFSGNTIYF. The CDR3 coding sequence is TGCGCCAGCAGCCAAGAATTTCCATTCTCTGGAAACACCATATATTTT.

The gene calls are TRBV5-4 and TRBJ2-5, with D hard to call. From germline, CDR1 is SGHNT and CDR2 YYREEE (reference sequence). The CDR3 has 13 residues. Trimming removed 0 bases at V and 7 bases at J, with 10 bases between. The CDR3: CASSLASGRTQYF. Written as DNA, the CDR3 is TGTGCCAGCAGCTTGGCGTCCGGGCGGACCCAGTACTTC. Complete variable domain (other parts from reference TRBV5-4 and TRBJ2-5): ETGVTQSPTHLIKTRGQQVTLRCSSQSGHNTVSWYQQALGQGPQFIFQYYREEENGRGNFPPRFSGLQFPNYSSELNVNALELDDSALYLCASSLASGRTQYFGPGTRLLVL.

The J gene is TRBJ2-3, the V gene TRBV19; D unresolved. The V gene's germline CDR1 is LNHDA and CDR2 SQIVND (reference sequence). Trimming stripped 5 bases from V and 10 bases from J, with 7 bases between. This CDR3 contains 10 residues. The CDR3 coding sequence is TGTGCCAGTAGTGGACGGTCGCAGTATTTT. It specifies CASSGRSQYF. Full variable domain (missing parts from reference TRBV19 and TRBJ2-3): DGGITQSPKYLFRKEGQNVTLSCEQNLNHDAMYWYRQDPGQGLRLIYYSQIVNDFQKGDIAEGYSVSREKKESFPLTVTSAQKNPTAFYLCASSGRSQYFGPGTRLTVL.

The CDR3 nucleotides read TGTGCCAGCTCACCACAATCCCGGGACATCGATACCGGGGAGCTGTTTTTT. Translating gives CASSPQSRDIDTGELFF. The chain employs TRBV18 and TRBJ2-2, with D perhaps matching TRBD1 (6 bases). V was clipped by 1 base and J by 5 bases, with 17 bases between them. Per germline, CDR1 KGHSH and CDR2 LQKENI. The CDR3 has 17 residues.

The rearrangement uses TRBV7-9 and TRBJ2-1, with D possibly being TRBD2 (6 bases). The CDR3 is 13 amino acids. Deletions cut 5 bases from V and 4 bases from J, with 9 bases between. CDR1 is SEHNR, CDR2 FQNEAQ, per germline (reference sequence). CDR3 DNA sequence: TGTGCCAGCAGCCGGGGACTGTACAATGAGCAGTTCTTC. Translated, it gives CASSRGLYNEQFF.

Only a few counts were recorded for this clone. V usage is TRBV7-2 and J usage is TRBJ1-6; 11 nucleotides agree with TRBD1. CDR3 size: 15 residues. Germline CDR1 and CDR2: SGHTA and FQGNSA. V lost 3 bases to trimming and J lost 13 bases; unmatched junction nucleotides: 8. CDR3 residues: CASSLQGQGVDPLHF. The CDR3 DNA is TGTGCCAGCAGCTTGCAGGGACAGGGGGTTGATCCCCTCCACTTT.

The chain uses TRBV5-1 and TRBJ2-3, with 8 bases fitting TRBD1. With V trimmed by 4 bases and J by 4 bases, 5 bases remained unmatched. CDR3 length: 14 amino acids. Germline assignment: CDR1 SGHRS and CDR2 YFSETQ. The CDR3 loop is CASSKDRAADTQYF. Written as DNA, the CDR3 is TGCGCCAGCAGCAAGGACAGGGCAGCAGATACGCAGTATTTT.

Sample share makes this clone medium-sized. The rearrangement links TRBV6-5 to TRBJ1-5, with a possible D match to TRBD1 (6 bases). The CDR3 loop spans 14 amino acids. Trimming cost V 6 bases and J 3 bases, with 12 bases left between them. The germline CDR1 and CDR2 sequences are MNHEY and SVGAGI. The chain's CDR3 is CASRKTGDNQPQHF. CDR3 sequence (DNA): TGTGCCAGCAGGAAGACAGGAGACAATCAGCCCCAGCATTTT.

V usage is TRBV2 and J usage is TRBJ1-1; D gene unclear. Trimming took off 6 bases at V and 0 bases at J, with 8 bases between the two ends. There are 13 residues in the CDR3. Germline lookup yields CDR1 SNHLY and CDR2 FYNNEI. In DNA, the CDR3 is TGTGCCAGCAGAGCAGACCTGAACACTGAAGCTTTCTTT. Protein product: CASRADLNTEAFF.

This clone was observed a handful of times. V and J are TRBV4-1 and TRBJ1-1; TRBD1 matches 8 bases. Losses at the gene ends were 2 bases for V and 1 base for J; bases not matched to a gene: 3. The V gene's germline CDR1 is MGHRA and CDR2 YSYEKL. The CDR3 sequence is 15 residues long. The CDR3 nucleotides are TGCGCCAGCAGCCAATACGGGACAGGGAACACTGAAGCTTTCTTT. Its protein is CASSQYGTGNTEAFF.

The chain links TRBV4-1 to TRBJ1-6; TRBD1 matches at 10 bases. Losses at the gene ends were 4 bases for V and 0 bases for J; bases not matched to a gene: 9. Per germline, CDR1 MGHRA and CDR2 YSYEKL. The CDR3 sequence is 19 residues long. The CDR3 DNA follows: TGCGCCAGCAGCCGGTCCCGGGACAGGGGAAGCTCCTATAATTCACCCCTCCACTTT. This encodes CASSRSRDRGSSYNSPLHF.

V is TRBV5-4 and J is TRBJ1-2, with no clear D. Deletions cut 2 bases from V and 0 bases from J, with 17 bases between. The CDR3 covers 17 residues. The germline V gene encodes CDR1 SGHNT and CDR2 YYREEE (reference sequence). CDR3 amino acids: CASSFKGSTTTNYGYTF. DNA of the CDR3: TGTGCCAGCAGCTTCAAGGGCTCCACAACCACTAACTATGGCTACACCTTC.

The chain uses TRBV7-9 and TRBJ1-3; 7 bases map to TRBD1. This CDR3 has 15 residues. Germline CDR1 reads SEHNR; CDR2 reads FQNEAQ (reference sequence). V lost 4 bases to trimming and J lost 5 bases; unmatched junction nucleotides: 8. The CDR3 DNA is TGTGCCAGCAGCTCGACAGGGAGCATCCGAAACACCATATATTTT. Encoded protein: CASSSTGSIRNTIYF.

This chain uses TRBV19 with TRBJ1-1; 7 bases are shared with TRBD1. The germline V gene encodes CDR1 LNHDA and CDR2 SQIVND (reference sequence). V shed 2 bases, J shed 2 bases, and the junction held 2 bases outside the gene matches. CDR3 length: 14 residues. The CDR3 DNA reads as TGTGCCAGTAGTATAACAGGGGCCAACACTGAAGCTTTCTTT. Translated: CASSITGANTEAFF.

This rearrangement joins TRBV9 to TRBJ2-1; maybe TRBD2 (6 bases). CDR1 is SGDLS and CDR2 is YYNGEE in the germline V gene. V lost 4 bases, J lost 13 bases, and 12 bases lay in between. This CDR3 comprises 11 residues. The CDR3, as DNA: TGTGCCAGCAGCCCCGGAGGGTCCCAGTTCTTC. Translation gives CASSPGGSQFF.

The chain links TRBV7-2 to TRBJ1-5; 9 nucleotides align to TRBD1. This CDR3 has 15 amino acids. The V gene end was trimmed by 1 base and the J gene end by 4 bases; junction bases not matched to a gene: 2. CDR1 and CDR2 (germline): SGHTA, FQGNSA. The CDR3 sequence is CASSLGGTGNQPQHF. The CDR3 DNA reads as TGTGCCAGCAGCTTAGGGGGGACAGGGAATCAGCCCCAGCATTTT.

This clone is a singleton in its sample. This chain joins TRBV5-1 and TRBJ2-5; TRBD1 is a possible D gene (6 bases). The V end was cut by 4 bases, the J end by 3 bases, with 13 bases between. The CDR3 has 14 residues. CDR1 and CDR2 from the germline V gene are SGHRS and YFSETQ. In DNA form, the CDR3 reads TGCGCCAGCAGCACATCCGGGACAAAAGAGACCCAGTACTTC. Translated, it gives CASSTSGTKETQYF.

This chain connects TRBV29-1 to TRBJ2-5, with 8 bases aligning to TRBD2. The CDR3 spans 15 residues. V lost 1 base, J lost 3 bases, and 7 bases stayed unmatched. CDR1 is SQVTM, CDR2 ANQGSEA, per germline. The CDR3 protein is CSVEGPGGPKETQYF. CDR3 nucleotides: TGCAGCGTTGAAGGACCGGGGGGGCCCAAAGAGACCCAGTACTTC.

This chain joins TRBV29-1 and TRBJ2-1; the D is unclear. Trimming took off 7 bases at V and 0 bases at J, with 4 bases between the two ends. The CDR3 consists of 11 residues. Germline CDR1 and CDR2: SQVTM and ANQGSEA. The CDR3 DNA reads TGCAGCGGAGACTCCTACAATGAGCAGTTCTTC. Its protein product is CSGDSYNEQFF.

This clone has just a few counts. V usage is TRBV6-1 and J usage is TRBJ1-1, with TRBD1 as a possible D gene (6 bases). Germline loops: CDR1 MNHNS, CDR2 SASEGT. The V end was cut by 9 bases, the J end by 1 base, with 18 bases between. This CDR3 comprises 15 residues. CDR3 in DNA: TGTGCCAGTCACGGCTTCGGGACAAAGAACACTGAAGCTTTCTTT. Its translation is CASHGFGTKNTEAFF.

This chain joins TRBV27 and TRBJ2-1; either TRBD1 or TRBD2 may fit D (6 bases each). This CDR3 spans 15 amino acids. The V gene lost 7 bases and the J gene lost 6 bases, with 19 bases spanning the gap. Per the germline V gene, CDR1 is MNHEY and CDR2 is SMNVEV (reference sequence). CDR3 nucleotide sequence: TGTGCCAGCAACCCACGGGGGCTTCTTACCAATGAGCAGTTCTTC. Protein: CASNPRGLLTNEQFF.

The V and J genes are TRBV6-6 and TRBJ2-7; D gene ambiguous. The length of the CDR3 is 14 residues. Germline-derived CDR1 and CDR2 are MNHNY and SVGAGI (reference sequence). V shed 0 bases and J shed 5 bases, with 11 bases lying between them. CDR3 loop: CASSYSVSYDEQYF. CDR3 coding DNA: TGTGCCAGCAGTTACTCGGTGTCTTACGACGAGCAGTACTTC.

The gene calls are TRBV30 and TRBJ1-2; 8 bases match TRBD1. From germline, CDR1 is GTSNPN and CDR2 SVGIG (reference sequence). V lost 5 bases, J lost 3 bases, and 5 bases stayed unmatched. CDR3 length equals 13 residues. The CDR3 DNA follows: TGTGCCTGGGGTCCAGGGGGCTACTATGGCTACACCTTC. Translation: CAWGPGGYYGYTF. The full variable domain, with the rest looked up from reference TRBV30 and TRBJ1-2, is SQTIHQWPATLVQPVGSPLSLECTVEGTSNPNLYWYRQAAGRGLQLLFYSVGIGQISSEVPQNLSASRPQDRQFILSSKKLLLSDSGFYLCAWGPGGYYGYTFGSGTRLTVV.

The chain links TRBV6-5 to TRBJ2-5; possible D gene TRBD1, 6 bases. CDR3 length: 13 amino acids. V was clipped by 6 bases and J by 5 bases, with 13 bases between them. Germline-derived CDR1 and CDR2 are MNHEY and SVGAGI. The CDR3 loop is CASRRARGETQYF. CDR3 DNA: TGTGCCAGCAGGCGAGCAAGGGGGGAGACCCAGTACTTC.